This T cell receptor beta chain came from a study of fetal regulatory T cell absence and autoimmunity. Notes on this clone: Its matching antigen is unknown.

Study results and limitations: TRB gene family usage was broadly similar in cord blood and pancreas. Pancreas TCRs were oligoclonally enriched versus cord blood, some clones over 95-fold.

This CDR3 has 14 amino acids. The V gene's germline CDR1 is SGHNT and CDR2 YENEEA. Trimming took 4 bases from V and 12 from J; bases not matched to a gene: 8. Clones were read by immunoSEQ multiplex PCR, and TCRdb kept only the in-frame ones, dropping some. Among more than 90,000 clones, about 78% were seen once, and the ten largest hold about 2.1%. This rearrangement joins TRBV11-3 to TRBJ1-4; 10 nucleotides match TRBD1. The sample taken for sequencing was pancreas tissue. This TCR was recovered from a male donor with IPEX syndrome. CDR3 sequence (DNA): TGTGCCAGCAGCTCCCGGACAGGGGGTGGGGAACTGTTTTTT. Its protein is CASSSRTGGGELFF.